Presented here are 13 T cell receptor beta chains from one specimen sequenced in a study of T cell responses to AZD1222 COVID-19 vaccine. Clones were sequenced by immunoSEQ multiplex PCR, and TCRdb holds only the in-frame ones, with some missing. The sample yields 100,000 to 150,000 clones, roughly 84% seen once. The sample was peripheral blood, taken on day 0 of AZD1222 vaccination. These receptors were taken from an adult in good health.

This chain connects TRBV19 to TRBJ1-3; no firm D call. The CDR3 has 16 residues. The V gene's germline CDR1 is LNHDA and CDR2 SQIVND (reference sequence). V lost 4 bases, J lost 0 bases, and 13 bases lay in between. The CDR3 DNA sequence: TGTGCCAGTAGTAGAGCCTTTGATTCCTCTGGAAACACCATATATTTT. The encoded protein is CASSRAFDSSGNTIYF.

The table lists this clone with a count of one. The chain is built from TRBV19 and TRBJ1-4; D is unresolved. Trimming cost V 5 bases and J 5 bases, with 9 bases left between them. The V gene's germline CDR1 is LNHDA and CDR2 SQIVND (reference sequence). This CDR3 is built from 13 residues. CDR3 DNA: TGTGCCAGTAGTCCAAGAAGGAATGAAAAACTGTTTTTT. Protein sequence: CASSPRRNEKLFF.

The chain carries TRBV19 and TRBJ1-1; 8 bases map to TRBD1. V gave up 5 bases and J gave up 2 bases; unmatched junction bases: 4. CDR1 is LNHDA and CDR2 is SQIVND in the germline V gene (reference sequence). There are 14 residues in the CDR3. CDR3: CASSFGTGNTEAFF. The CDR3 region has the DNA TGTGCCAGTAGTTTCGGGACAGGAAACACTGAAGCTTTCTTT.

The rearrangement links TRBV27 to TRBJ2-7, with TRBD1 matching 9 bases. CDR3 length: 14 amino acids. Losses at the gene ends were 6 bases for V and 4 bases for J; bases not matched to a gene: 7. Per the germline V gene, CDR1 is MNHEY and CDR2 is SMNVEV (reference sequence). CDR3 in amino acids: CASSQTGGGYEQYF. The CDR3 DNA reads TGTGCCAGCAGCCAAACAGGGGGCGGATACGAGCAGTACTTC.

This clone was picked up one time. The chain couples TRBV9 to TRBJ1-1; 7 bases line up with TRBD1. Per germline, CDR1 SGDLS and CDR2 YYNGEE. Trimming cost V 0 bases and J 3 bases; bases outside gene matches: 5. The CDR3 spans 15 residues. Here the CDR3 DNA reads TGTGCCAGCAGCGTAGGTCCGGGACAGTACACTGAAGCTTTCTTT. Its protein is CASSVGPGQYTEAFF.

This rearrangement joins TRBV6-5 to TRBJ2-2; unclear D gene. Germline CDR1 MNHEY, CDR2 SVGAGI. The CDR3 contains 14 residues. V lost 6 bases and J 3 bases, leaving 11 bases between the germline ends. The DNA for the CDR3 is TGTGCCAGCAGCCTGGGGTTGGACACCGGGGAGCTGTTTTTT. This encodes CASSLGLDTGELFF.

The chain has TRBV5-8 and TRBJ2-1; 7 nucleotides agree with TRBD1. V gave up 1 base and J gave up 6 bases; unmatched junction bases: 10. The length of the CDR3 is 16 residues. From germline, CDR1 is SGHTS and CDR2 YDEGEE. CDR3 sequence reads: CASSLKGGYQGNEQFF. Written as DNA, the CDR3 is TGTGCCAGCAGCTTGAAAGGGGGCTATCAAGGCAATGAGCAGTTCTTC.

This rearrangement joins TRBV3-1 (or the pseudogene TRBV3-2) to TRBJ1-2; D may be TRBD1 (5 bases). The length of the CDR3 is 14 residues. Trimming stripped 3 bases from V and 5 bases from J, with 13 bases between. Germline V CDR1 and CDR2: LGHDT, YNNKEL (reference sequence). Here the CDR3 reads CASSHTGEPYGYTF. Here the CDR3 DNA reads TGTGCCAGCAGCCATACAGGAGAACCATATGGCTACACCTTC.

The chain couples TRBV19 to TRBJ1-1, with unresolved D. Germline V gives CDR1 LNHDA, CDR2 SQIVND (reference sequence). V lost 2 bases and J 6 bases, leaving 19 bases between the germline ends. This CDR3 is built from 16 residues. DNA of the CDR3: TGTGCCAGTAGTATAACTGATTACTCGACGGGAGCTGAAGCTTTCTTT. Protein sequence: CASSITDYSTGAEAFF.

The genes are TRBV7-2 and TRBJ2-3; 10 bases are shared with TRBD2. The germline CDR1 and CDR2 sequences are SGHTA and FQGNSA. Trimming removed 5 bases from V and 0 bases from J; junction bases left unmatched: 2. The CDR3 length is 15 residues. The CDR3 protein is CASSERGGSTDTQYF. DNA of the CDR3: TGTGCCAGCAGCGAGCGGGGGGGTAGCACAGATACGCAGTATTTT.

This clone showed up just a few times. The chain has TRBV12-3 or TRBV12-4 and TRBJ1-5, with TRBD1 matching over 10 bases. The V gene end was trimmed by 5 bases and the J gene end by 7 bases; junction bases not matched to a gene: 2. The CDR3 is 13 amino acids. CDR3 region: CASSRDRGQPQHF. CDR3 in DNA: TGTGCCAGCAGTAGGGACAGGGGACAGCCCCAGCATTTT.

Concerning this clone: Other DNA sequences of this sample code for an identical CDR3. The chain has TRBV19 and TRBJ1-5; no clear D gene. The CDR3 extends over 14 amino acids. V was cut by 5 bases and J by 0 bases, with 8 bases left in between. Germline V gives CDR1 LNHDA, CDR2 SQIVND (reference sequence). CDR3: CASSDGYSNQPQHF. CDR3 DNA sequence: TGTGCCAGTAGTGACGGTTATAGCAATCAGCCCCAGCATTTT.

This clone was seen a few times. The chain combines TRBV6-1 with TRBJ1-2, with D possibly TRBD1 on 6 matching bases. CDR3 length equals 14 residues. Trimming took off 3 bases at V and 1 base at J, with 9 bases between the two ends. Germline values: CDR1 MNHNS, CDR2 SASEGT. The DNA for the CDR3 is TGTGCCAGCAGTGAGGGGGCGATTAACTATGGCTACACCTTC. As protein: CASSEGAINYGYTF.